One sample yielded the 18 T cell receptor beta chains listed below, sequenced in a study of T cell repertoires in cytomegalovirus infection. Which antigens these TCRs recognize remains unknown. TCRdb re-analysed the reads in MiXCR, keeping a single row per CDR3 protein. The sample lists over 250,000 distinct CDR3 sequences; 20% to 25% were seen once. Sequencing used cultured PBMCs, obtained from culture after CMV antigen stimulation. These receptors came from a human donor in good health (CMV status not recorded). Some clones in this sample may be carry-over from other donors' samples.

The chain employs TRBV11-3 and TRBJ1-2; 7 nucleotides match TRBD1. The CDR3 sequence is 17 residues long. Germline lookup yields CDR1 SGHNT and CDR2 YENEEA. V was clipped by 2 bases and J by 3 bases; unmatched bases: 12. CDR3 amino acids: CASSLRLGQPGDYGYTF. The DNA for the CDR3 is TGTGCCAGCAGCTTACGTCTGGGACAGCCAGGAGACTATGGCTACACCTTC.

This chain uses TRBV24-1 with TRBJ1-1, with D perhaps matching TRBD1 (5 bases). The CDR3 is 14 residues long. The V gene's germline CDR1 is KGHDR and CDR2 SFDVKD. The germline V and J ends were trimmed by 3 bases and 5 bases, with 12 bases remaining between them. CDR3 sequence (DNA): TGTGCCACCAGTGATGGCAGGGTGGGGACTGAAGCTTTCTTT. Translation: CATSDGRVGTEAFF.

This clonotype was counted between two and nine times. CDR3 sequence reads: CAISELAGPQETQYF. The CDR3, as DNA: TGTGCCATCAGTGAGTTAGCGGGACCTCAAGAGACCCAGTACTTC. The chain combines TRBV10-3 with TRBJ2-5, with 8 bases lining up with TRBD2. Trimming cost V 1 base and J 2 bases; bases outside gene matches: 3. CDR1 is ENHRY, CDR2 SYGVKD, per germline. This CDR3 contains 15 residues.

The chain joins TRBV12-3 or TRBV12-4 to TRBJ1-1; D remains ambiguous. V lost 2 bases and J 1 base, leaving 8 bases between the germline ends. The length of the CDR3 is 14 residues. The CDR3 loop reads CASSLRHTNTEAFF. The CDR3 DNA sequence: TGTGCCAGCAGTTTAAGACACACGAACACTGAAGCTTTCTTT.

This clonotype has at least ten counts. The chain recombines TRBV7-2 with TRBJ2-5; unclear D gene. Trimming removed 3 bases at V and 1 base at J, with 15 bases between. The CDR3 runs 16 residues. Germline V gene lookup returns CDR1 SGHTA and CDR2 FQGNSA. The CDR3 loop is CASSFGPLTRQETQYF. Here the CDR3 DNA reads TGTGCCAGCAGCTTTGGTCCCTTGACCCGCCAAGAGACCCAGTACTTC.

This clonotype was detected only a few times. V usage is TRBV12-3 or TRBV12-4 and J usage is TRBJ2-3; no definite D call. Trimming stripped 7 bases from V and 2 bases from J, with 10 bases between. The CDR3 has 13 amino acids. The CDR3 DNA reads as TGTGCCAGCATTTCTGATCCCACAGATACGCAGTATTTT. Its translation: CASISDPTDTQYF.

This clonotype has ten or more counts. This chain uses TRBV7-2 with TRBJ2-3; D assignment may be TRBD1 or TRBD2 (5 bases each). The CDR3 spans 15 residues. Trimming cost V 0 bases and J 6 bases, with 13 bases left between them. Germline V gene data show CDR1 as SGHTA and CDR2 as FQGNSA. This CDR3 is CASSLAGDQRDTQYF. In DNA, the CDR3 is TGTGCCAGCAGCTTAGCGGGGGATCAGCGGGATACGCAGTATTTT.

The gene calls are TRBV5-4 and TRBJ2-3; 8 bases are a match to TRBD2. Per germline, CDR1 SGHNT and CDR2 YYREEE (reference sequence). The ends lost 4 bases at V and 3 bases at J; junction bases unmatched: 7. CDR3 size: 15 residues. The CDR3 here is CASSPAGGGTDTQYF. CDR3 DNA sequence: TGTGCCAGCAGCCCGGCGGGGGGTGGGACAGATACGCAGTATTTT.

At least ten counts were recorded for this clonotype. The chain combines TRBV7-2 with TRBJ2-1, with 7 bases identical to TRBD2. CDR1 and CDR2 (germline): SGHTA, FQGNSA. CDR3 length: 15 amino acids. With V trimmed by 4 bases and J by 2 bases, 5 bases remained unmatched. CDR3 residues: CASSSMAGAYNEQFF. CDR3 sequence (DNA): TGTGCCAGCAGCTCCATGGCGGGAGCCTACAATGAGCAGTTCTTC.

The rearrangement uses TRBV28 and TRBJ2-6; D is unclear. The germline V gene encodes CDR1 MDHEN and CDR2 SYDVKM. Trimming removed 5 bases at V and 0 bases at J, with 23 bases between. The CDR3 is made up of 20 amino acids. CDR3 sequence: CASSPFRVGRQSSGANVLTF. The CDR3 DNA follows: TGTGCCAGCAGTCCCTTTAGGGTCGGACGACAAAGCTCTGGGGCCAACGTCCTGACTTTC. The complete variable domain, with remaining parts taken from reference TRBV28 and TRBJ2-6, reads DVKVTQSSRYLVKRTGEKVFLECVQDMDHENMFWYRQDPGLGLRLIYFSYDVKMKEKGDIPEGYSVSREKKERFSLILESASTNQTSMYLCASSPFRVGRQSSGANVLTFGAGSRLTVL.

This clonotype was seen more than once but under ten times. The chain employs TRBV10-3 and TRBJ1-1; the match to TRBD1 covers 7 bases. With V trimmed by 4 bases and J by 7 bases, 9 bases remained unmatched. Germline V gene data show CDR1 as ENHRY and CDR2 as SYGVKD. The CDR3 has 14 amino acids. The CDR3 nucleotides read TGTGCCATCAGTGGACAGAGGGGGCTTGATGAAGCTTTCTTT. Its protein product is CAISGQRGLDEAFF.

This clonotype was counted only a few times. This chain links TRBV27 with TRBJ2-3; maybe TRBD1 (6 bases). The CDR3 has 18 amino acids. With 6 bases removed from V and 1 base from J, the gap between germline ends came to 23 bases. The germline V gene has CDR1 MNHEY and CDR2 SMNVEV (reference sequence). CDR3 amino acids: CASSPAKVGAIRTDTQYF. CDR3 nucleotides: TGTGCCAGCAGCCCTGCCAAAGTGGGGGCTATACGCACAGATACGCAGTATTTT.

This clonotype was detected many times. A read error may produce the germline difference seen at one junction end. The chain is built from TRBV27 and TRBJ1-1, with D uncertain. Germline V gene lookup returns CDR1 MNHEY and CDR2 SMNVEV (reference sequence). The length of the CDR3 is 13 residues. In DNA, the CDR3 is TGTGCCAGCAGCTTATCCGTAAACACTGAAGCTTTCTTT. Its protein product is CASSLSVNTEAFF.

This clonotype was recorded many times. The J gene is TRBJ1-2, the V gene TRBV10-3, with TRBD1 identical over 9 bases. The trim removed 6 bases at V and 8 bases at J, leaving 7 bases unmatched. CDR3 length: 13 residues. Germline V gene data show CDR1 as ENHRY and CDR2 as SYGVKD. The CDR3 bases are TGTGCCATCAGGGCACAGGGGGCAGGAGGCTACACCTTC. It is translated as CAIRAQGAGGYTF.

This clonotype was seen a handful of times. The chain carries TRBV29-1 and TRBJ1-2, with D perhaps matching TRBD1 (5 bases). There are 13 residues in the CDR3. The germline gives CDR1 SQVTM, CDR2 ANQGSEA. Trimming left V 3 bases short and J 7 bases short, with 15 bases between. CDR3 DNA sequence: TGCAGCGTTGAGGGACTCCTCTACTCTGGCTACACCTTC. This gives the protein CSVEGLLYSGYTF.

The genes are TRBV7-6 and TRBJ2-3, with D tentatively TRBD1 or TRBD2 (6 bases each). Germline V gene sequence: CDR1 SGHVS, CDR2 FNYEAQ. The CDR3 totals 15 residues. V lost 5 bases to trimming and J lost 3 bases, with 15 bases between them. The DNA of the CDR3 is TGTGCCAGCAGCCTAGGGGGGATGAGGACAGATACGCAGTATTTT. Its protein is CASSLGGMRTDTQYF.

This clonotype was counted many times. CDR3 amino acids: CASGLGSNQPQHF. The CDR3 coding sequence is TGTGCCAGCGGTTTAGGGTCAAATCAGCCCCAGCATTTT. The rearrangement uses TRBV7-2 and TRBJ1-5; D gene uncertain. Trimming removed 8 bases from V and 4 bases from J, with 12 bases in between. Germline V gives CDR1 SGHTA, CDR2 FQGNSA. This CDR3 is built from 13 residues. The full variable domain, in which reference TRBV7-2 and TRBJ1-5 provide the parts outside the CDR3, is GAGVSQSPSNKVTEKGKDVELRCDPISGHTALYWYRQSLGQGLEFLIYFQGNSAPDKSGLPSDRFSAERTGGSVSTLTIQRTQQEDSAVYLCASGLGSNQPQHFGDGTRLSIL.

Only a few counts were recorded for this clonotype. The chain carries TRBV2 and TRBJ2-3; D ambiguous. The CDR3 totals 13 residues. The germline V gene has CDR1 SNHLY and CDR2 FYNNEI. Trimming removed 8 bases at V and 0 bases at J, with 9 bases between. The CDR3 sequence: CASRGSSTDTQYF. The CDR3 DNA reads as TGTGCCAGCCGCGGATCTAGCACAGATACGCAGTATTTT.